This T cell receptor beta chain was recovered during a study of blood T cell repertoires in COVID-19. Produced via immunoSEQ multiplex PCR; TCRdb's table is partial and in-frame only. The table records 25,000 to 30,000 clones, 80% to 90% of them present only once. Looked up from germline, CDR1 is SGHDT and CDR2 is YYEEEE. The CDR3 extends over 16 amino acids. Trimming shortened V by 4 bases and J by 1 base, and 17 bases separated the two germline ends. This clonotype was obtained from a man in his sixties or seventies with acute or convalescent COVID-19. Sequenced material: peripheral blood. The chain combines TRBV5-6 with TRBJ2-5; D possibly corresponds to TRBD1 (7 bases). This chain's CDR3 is CASSPEGPGGQETQYF. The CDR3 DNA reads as TGTGCCAGCAGCCCGGAGGGGCCAGGGGGCCAAGAGACCCAGTACTTC. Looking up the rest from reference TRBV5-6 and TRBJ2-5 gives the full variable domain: DAGVTQSPTHLIKTRGQQVTLRCSPKSGHDTVSWYQQALGQGPQFIFQYYEEEERQRGNFPDRFSGHQFPNYSSELNVNALLLGDSALYLCASSPEGPGGQETQYFGPGTRLLVL.